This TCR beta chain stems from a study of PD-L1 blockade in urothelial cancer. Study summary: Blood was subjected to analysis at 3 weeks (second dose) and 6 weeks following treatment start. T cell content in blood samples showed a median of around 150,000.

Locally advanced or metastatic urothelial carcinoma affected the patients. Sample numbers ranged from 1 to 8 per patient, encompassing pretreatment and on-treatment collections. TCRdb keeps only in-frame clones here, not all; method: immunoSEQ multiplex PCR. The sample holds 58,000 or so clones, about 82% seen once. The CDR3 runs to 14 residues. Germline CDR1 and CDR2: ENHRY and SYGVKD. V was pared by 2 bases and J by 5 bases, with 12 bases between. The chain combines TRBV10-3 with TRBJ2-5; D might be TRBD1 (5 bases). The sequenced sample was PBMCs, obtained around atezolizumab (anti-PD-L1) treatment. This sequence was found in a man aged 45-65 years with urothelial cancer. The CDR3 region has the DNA TGTGCCATCAGTGAGAGGGGAAACAGGGAGACCCAGTACTTC. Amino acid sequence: CAISERGNRETQYF.